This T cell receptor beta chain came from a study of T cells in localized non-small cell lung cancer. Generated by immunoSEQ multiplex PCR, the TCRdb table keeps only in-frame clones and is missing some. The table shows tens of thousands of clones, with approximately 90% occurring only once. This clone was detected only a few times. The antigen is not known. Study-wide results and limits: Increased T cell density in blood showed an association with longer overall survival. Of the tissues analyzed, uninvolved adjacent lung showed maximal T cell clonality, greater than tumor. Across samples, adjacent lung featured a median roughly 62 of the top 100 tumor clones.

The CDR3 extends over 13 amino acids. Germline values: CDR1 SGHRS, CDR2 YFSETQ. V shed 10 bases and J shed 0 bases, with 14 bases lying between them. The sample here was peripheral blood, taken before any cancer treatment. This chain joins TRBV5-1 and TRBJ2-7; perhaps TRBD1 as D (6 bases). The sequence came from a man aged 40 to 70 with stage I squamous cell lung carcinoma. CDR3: CASARGASYEQYF. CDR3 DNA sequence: TGCGCCTCAGCCAGGGGCGCCTCCTACGAGCAGTACTTC.